These 9 T cell receptor beta chains originate from one sample sequenced in a study of CD8 T cells in ankylosing spondylitis. Study results and limitations: Eight highly homologous variants formed a TCR beta motif that appeared characteristic of ankylosing spondylitis blood.

TCRdb called the 5' RACE reads again in MiXCR, with one record for every CDR3 protein. In the table there are approximately 150,000 distinct CDR3 sequences, 15% to 20% of which are singletons. Their target antigens are unknown. The material sequenced was blood, either unsorted or a sorted T cell fraction (not recorded which). The source is a male donor with ankylosing spondylitis.

The rearrangement joins TRBV27 to TRBJ2-7; D gene ambiguous. Germline assignment: CDR1 MNHEY and CDR2 SMNVEV (reference sequence). The CDR3 has 13 residues. The germline V and J ends were trimmed by 2 bases and 2 bases, with 7 bases remaining between them. The CDR3 is CASSLVGAYEQYF. Here the CDR3 DNA reads TGTGCCAGCAGTTTAGTTGGGGCCTACGAGCAGTACTTC.

A few counts support this clonotype. The chain uses TRBV6-2 or TRBV6-3 and TRBJ1-6; 7 positions agree with TRBD1. V gave up 4 bases and J gave up 9 bases; unmatched junction bases: 6. This CDR3 comprises 14 residues. Germline assignment: CDR1 MNHEY and CDR2 SVGEGT. Here the CDR3 reads CASSSGRGISPLHF. The CDR3 nucleotides read TGTGCCAGCAGTTCCGGCAGGGGGATTTCACCCCTCCACTTT.

The chain couples TRBV5-1 to TRBJ2-7, with TRBD1 as a possible D gene (5 bases). Per the germline V gene, CDR1 is SGHRS and CDR2 is YFSETQ. CDR3 length: 15 amino acids. Trimming removed 0 bases from V and 0 bases from J, with 10 bases in between. This CDR3 is CASSLDPGRSYEQYF. The CDR3 nucleotides read TGCGCCAGCAGCTTGGATCCAGGGCGCTCCTACGAGCAGTACTTC.

This clonotype was seen only a few times. The J gene is TRBJ2-5, the V gene TRBV7-9; no reliable D call. V lost 4 bases and J 2 bases, leaving 8 bases between the germline ends. The CDR3 is 13 residues long. The germline gives CDR1 SEHNR, CDR2 FQNEAQ (reference sequence). The CDR3 is CASSSKEQETQYF. DNA for the CDR3: TGTGCCAGCAGCTCAAAGGAGCAAGAGACCCAGTACTTC.

The chain is built from TRBV27 and TRBJ1-1; D not resolved. The CDR3 loop spans 14 amino acids. The V end lost 3 bases, the J end lost 4 bases, and 12 bases lay between the germline ends. Germline assignment: CDR1 MNHEY and CDR2 SMNVEV (reference sequence). The CDR3 DNA reads TGTGCCAGCAGTTTGAGGTTCGCCAGCACTGAAGCTTTCTTT. It codes for CASSLRFASTEAFF.

This clonotype was detected only a few times. The chain employs TRBV29-1 and TRBJ2-2, with D perhaps assigned TRBD1 or TRBD2 (5 bases each). Germline CDR1 and CDR2: SQVTM and ANQGSEA. Trimming took off 0 bases at V and 7 bases at J, with 15 bases between the two ends. The CDR3 covers 15 residues. The DNA for the CDR3 is TGCAGCGTTGAAGAGGGGGTCTCAACTAGCGGGGAGCTGTTTTTT. The encoded protein is CSVEEGVSTSGELFF.

This chain joins TRBV13 and TRBJ2-7, with a weak D call TRBD1 (5 bases). Trimming removed 1 base at V and 3 bases at J, with 16 bases between. Looked up from germline, CDR1 is PRHDT and CDR2 is FYEKMQ (reference sequence). The CDR3 is made up of 16 amino acids. The CDR3 loop reads CASSLVWGEVGYEQYF. CDR3 nucleotides: TGTGCCAGCAGCTTAGTCTGGGGCGAGGTCGGCTACGAGCAGTACTTC. The full variable domain, completed using reference TRBV13 and TRBJ2-7, is AAGVIQSPRHLIKEKRETATLKCYPIPRHDTVYWYQQGPGQDPQFLISFYEKMQSDKGSIPDRFSAQQFSDYHSELNMSSLELGDSALYFCASSLVWGEVGYEQYFGPGTRLTVT.

The gene calls are TRBV6-5 and TRBJ2-1; 8 bases agree with TRBD1. Germline lookup yields CDR1 MNHEY and CDR2 SVGAGI. V dropped 4 bases and J dropped 1; count of bases not matched to a gene: 3. CDR3 length: 15 amino acids. CDR3 coding DNA: TGTGCCAGCAGTTGGGACAGGCTTTCCTACAATGAGCAGTTCTTC. It encodes CASSWDRLSYNEQFF.

In this sample, this clonotype turned up a few times. J is TRBJ1-1 and V is TRBV7-8; D uncertain. CDR1 and CDR2 from the germline V gene are SGHVS and FQNEAQ. The CDR3 contains 14 residues. The ends were cut back, 5 bases at V and 2 bases at J, with 12 bases in the middle. CDR3 region: CASSPGSLNTEAFF. The CDR3 DNA is TGTGCCAGCAGCCCCGGTTCGCTTAACACTGAAGCTTTCTTT.